A selection of T cell receptor beta chains follows, all from one sample in a study of cytomegalovirus exposure and HLA in healthy donors. Produced via immunoSEQ multiplex PCR; TCRdb's table is partial and in-frame only. The sample holds some 170,000 clones; 55% to 75% are singletons and the top ten take less than 2.5%. Sequencing used PBMCs. Source of these receptors: a human donor in good health. CDR3s include the opening cysteine and the closing phenylalanine or tryptophan. The D gene is left open where the match is weak. The size of a clone is reported for some rows only, either as once, few or many, or as a class for expanded clones.

NA,TRBJ1-6,NA,TRBV19,TGTGCCAGTAGTATACGCGGGGGAAGCTCCTATAATTCACCCCTCCACTTT,CASSIRGGSSYNSPLHF
TRBD1,TRBJ1-1,NA,TRBV6-1,TGTGCCAGCTGGGACAGGTCCCTCGACACTGAAGCTTTCTTT,CASWDRSLDTEAFF
NA,TRBJ1-5,NA,TRBV5-6,TGTGCCAGCAGCCCCATGGGAGCTTATAGCAATCAGCCCCAGCATTTT,CASSPMGAYSNQPQHF
TRBD2,TRBJ2-1,NA,TRBV11-2,TGTGCCAGCAGCTCCCCGCGCATCCGGGGGGTCTCCTACAATGAGCAGTTCTTC,CASSSPRIRGVSYNEQFF
TRBD2,TRBJ2-5,few,TRBV7-3,TGTGCCAGCAGCCCGTTTAGCGGGGGGGGTCTAGAGACCCAGTACTTC,CASSPFSGGGLETQYF
TRBD1,TRBJ1-2,NA,TRBV30,TGTGCCTGGAGTGAGGGGGCCGACTATGGCTACACCTTC,CAWSEGADYGYTF
TRBD1,TRBJ1-2,NA,TRBV6-5,TGTGCCAGCAGCCCCGTGTTGGGGGGACAGAATGGCTACACCTTC,CASSPVLGGQNGYTF
NA,TRBJ1-1,NA,TRBV18,TGTGCCAGCTCAGAGGGTTCCAACACTGAAGCTTTCTTT,CASSEGSNTEAFF
NA,TRBJ2-7,NA,TRBV6-1,TGTGCCAGCAGATTAGGAGTCTCCTACGAGCAGTACTTC,CASRLGVSYEQYF
NA,TRBJ2-2,few,TRBV7-9,TGTGCCAGCAGCCTAGCCCCGGGGGAGATCACCGGGGAGCTGTTTTTT,CASSLAPGEITGELFF
TRBD2,TRBJ2-4,NA,TRBV6-1,TGTGCCAGCAGGCCGGGACTAGCATCCAAAAACATTCAGTACTTC,CASRPGLASKNIQYF
TRBD2,TRBJ2-3,NA,TRBV19,TGTGCCAGTAGTTCACGGACTAGCGGGGGGGCAGATACGCAGTATTTT,CASSSRTSGGADTQYF
TRBD2,TRBJ2-5,few,TRBV11-3,TGTGCCAGCAGCCCATCGCGCGGGGGGGCATTTACGGAGACCCAGTACTTC,CASSPSRGGAFTETQYF
NA,TRBJ2-3,NA,TRBV6-1,TGTGCCAGCAGTGAAGCAGGCGGGGCGAGGGTCGTGATACATACGCAGTATTTT,CASSEAGGARVVIHTQYF
NA,TRBJ2-2,few,TRBV29-1,TGCAGCGTTGACGAGGGGAACACCGGGGAGCTGTTTTTT,CSVDEGNTGELFF
NA,TRBJ2-1,NA,TRBV10-3,TGTGCCATCAGTGAGACGGGATCCTACAATGAGCAGTTCTTC,CAISETGSYNEQFF
NA,TRBJ2-3,once,TRBV15,TGTGCCACCAGCAGAGATGGAGGGCTCACAGATACGCAGTATTTT,CATSRDGGLTDTQYF
NA,TRBJ1-5,NA,TRBV7-2,TGTGCCAGCAGCCCTAACAGGGACCATAGCAATCAGCCCCAGCATTTT,CASSPNRDHSNQPQHF
NA,TRBJ1-6,NA,TRBV6-5,TGTGCCAGCGGTCTCGGTTCGGGGTACCGATCACCCCTCCACTTT,CASGLGSGYRSPLHF
TRBD1,TRBJ1-2,NA,TRBV5-8,TGTGCCAGCAGCTCCGGGACAGACTCTTATGGCTACACCTTC,CASSSGTDSYGYTF
NA,TRBJ1-1,NA,TRBV12-5,TGTGCTAGTGGAGTCCGGGGCACTGAAGCTTTCTTT,CASGVRGTEAFF
NA,TRBJ1-1,NA,TRBV9,TGTGCCAGCAGCGCCCCTCTATCCCGGGGGAACACTGAAGCTTTCTTT,CASSAPLSRGNTEAFF
NA,TRBJ1-2,NA,TRBV11-1,TGTGCCAGCAGCTCCCAGGTCTCCTATGGCTACACCTTC,CASSSQVSYGYTF
TRBD2,TRBJ2-3,NA,TRBV7-2,TGTGCCAGCAGCTTAGTTAGCGGGCTAACAGATACGCAGTATTTT,CASSLVSGLTDTQYF
NA,TRBJ1-2,once,TRBV5-5,TGTGCCAGCAGCTTGGCCCCGGGGGAGAATCGGCCAGACTATGGCTACACCTTC,CASSLAPGENRPDYGYTF
TRBD2,TRBJ2-3,NA,TRBV4-2,TGTGCCAGCAGCCAGCCGGGGAGCGGGATGGCTAGCACAGATACGCAGTATTTT,CASSQPGSGMASTDTQYF
NA,TRBJ2-3,NA,TRBV19,TGTGCCAGTAGTATGAATGCGGGGGCCAGTGATACGCAGTATTTT,CASSMNAGASDTQYF
NA,TRBJ1-3,NA,TRBV28,TGTGCCAGCACCACAGTATCTGGAAACACCATATATTTT,CASTTVSGNTIYF
NA,TRBJ1-2,NA,TRBV25-1,TGTGCCAGCAGTAAGACAGCTAACTATGGCTACACCTTC,CASSKTANYGYTF
TRBD2,TRBJ2-3,NA,TRBV9,TGTGCCAGCAGCGTAGACGGACTAGCCCCAGATACGCAGTATTTT,CASSVDGLAPDTQYF
NA,TRBJ1-1,NA,TRBV7-8,TGTGCCAGCAGCTCAGGTCAGGGAGCTTTCTTT,CASSSGQGAFF
TRBD1,TRBJ2-7,NA,TRBV19,TGTGCCAGTAGTATCGGACAGGGTATCAACGAGCAGTACTTC,CASSIGQGINEQYF
TRBD1,TRBJ2-3,NA,TRBV6-5,TGTGCCAGTACCCCCCCGACAGGGAGCACAGATACGCAGTATTTT,CASTPPTGSTDTQYF
TRBD2,TRBJ2-5,NA,TRBV2,TGTGCCAGCAGTGGATCACTAGCGGGGGAAAGGAGAGAGACCCAGTACTTC,CASSGSLAGERRETQYF
NA,TRBJ2-5,NA,TRBV4-2,TGTGCCAGCAGCCTATTCCCAGGCAGCCAAGAGACCCAGTACTTC,CASSLFPGSQETQYF
NA,TRBJ2-3,NA,TRBV7-2,TGTGCCAGCAGCTTAGCGGCTAGAATCACAGATACGCAGTATTTT,CASSLAARITDTQYF
NA,TRBJ2-1,NA,TRBV27,TGTGCCAGCAGTTGGGGGGACTCCTACAATGAGCAGTTCTTC,CASSWGDSYNEQFF
NA,TRBJ1-5,NA,TRBV7-9,TGTGCCAGCAGCCCCGGCGGGGATCAGCCCCAGCATTTT,CASSPGGDQPQHF
NA,TRBJ2-5,NA,TRBV7-9,TGTGCCAGCAGCCCTAGACTAGAGGAGACCCAGTACTTC,CASSPRLEETQYF
NA,TRBJ2-7,NA,TRBV27,TGTGCCAGCAGTTTATTCCCCTTTATTCGGGAGCAGTACTTC,CASSLFPFIREQYF
TRBD1,TRBJ2-5,few,TRBV4-3,TGCGCCAGCAGCCCGAACAGGGGGAACCCGCAAGAGACCCAGTACTTC,CASSPNRGNPQETQYF
TRBD2,TRBJ2-7,NA,TRBV7-2,TGTGCCAGCAGCCGACTCGGGACTAGTGCCTACGAGCAGTACTTC,CASSRLGTSAYEQYF
NA,TRBJ1-1,few,TRBV5-1,TGCGCCAGCAGCCTACCGACGGGGGGCACTGAAGCTTTCTTT,CASSLPTGGTEAFF
TRBD2,TRBJ2-7,NA,TRBV2,TGTGCCAGCAGGAGCGGGGGGACTTCCTACGAGCAGTACTTC,CASRSGGTSYEQYF
TRBD1,TRBJ1-2,NA,TRBV6-6,TGTGCCAGCAGTCTCACAAGTGCGACAGGGAACTATGGCTACACCTTC,CASSLTSATGNYGYTF